These T cell receptor beta chains were read from a single sample in a study of blood T cell repertoires in COVID-19. Data came from immunoSEQ multiplex PCR; TCRdb stores just in-frame clones and leaves some out. This table has 200,000 to 250,000 clones, about 76% appearing once. The specimen sequenced was PBMCs or T cells enriched from blood (not recorded which). These receptors came from a woman aged 50 to 65 with acute COVID-19. The CDR3 runs from the conserved cysteine through the conserved F or W. The D gene is left open where the match is weak. Where a row states a size, it is once, few, many or the class of an expanded clone; other rows omit it.

NA NA TRBJ1-1 TRBV7-2 CASSLDRNTEAFF TGTGCCAGCAGCTTAGACAGGAACACTGAAGCTTTCTTT
TRBD1 NA TRBJ2-6 TRBV11-3 CASSTGTGDTGANVLTF TGTGCCAGCAGCACCGGGACAGGGGATACCGGGGCCAACGTCCTGACTTTC
TRBD1 NA TRBJ1-4 TRBV7-9 CASSFGDRGATNEKLFF TGTGCCAGCAGCTTCGGGGACAGGGGCGCAACTAATGAAAAACTGTTTTTT
TRBD2 NA TRBJ2-7 TRBV7-9 CASSFQLAGDSYEQYF TGTGCCAGCAGCTTCCAACTAGCGGGAGACTCCTACGAGCAGTACTTC
TRBD1 NA TRBJ2-3 TRBV4-3 CASSLSWTGKTDTQYF TGCGCCAGCAGTCTCTCGTGGACAGGGAAAACAGATACGCAGTATTTT
TRBD1 few TRBJ2-3 TRBV6-5 CASSYSRQGFTDTQYF TGTGCCAGCAGTTACTCGAGACAGGGATTCACAGATACGCAGTATTTT
NA few TRBJ1-4 TRBV5-6 CASSLEGANEKLFF TGTGCCAGCAGCTTGGAAGGGGCTAATGAAAAACTGTTTTTT
TRBD1 NA TRBJ2-2 TRBV5-1 CASSSGQDPPGELFF TGCGCCAGCAGCTCTGGACAGGACCCTCCCGGGGAGCTGTTTTTT
TRBD1 NA TRBJ2-5 TRBV28 CASSTSGTGAPRETQYF TGTGCCAGCAGTACGTCAGGGACAGGGGCGCCAAGAGAGACCCAGTACTTC
NA NA TRBJ1-1 TRBV7-8 CASSLLDTEAFF TGTGCCAGCAGCTTACTTGACACTGAAGCTTTCTTT
TRBD1 NA TRBJ2-7 TRBV29-1 CSFSRDSAYLEQYF TGCAGTTTTTCCCGGGACAGTGCTTACCTCGAGCAGTACTTC
NA NA TRBJ2-5 TRBV4-3 CASSRTIQETQYF TGCGCCAGCTCCCGGACTATCCAAGAGACCCAGTACTTC